Each of the 10 T cell receptor beta chains below was sequenced from the same sample in a study of cytomegalovirus exposure and HLA in healthy donors. PCR involved 60 Vbeta and 13 Jbeta primers. The assay was immunoSEQ multiplex PCR, and TCRdb's table has in-frame clones only and misses some. The table includes over 100,000 clones, less than 80% detected once. Sequencing was carried out using PBMCs. The receptors derive from a woman between 50 and 59 years old in good health and CMV-seropositive.

This clone was counted only a few times. V gene TRBV15 combines with J gene TRBJ2-3, with TRBD2 identical over 8 bases. The CDR3 spans 17 residues. Germline V gene lookup returns CDR1 LNHNV and CDR2 YYDKDF (reference sequence). The J segment lost 2 bases and the V segment lost 4 bases, leaving 11 bases of the junction unmatched. The CDR3 DNA is TGTGCCACCAGCACAGCCGTGGCGGGAGGTTCCACAGATACGCAGTATTTT. Amino acid sequence: CATSTAVAGGSTDTQYF.

V gene TRBV5-8 combines with J gene TRBJ2-3; 7 nucleotides agree with TRBD1. CDR3 length equals 13 residues. V lost 4 bases, J lost 4 bases, and 3 bases stayed unmatched. Germline CDR1 is SGHTS and CDR2 is YDEGEE. For the CDR3, the DNA is TGTGCCAGCAGCCCCCAGGGGGCAGATACGCAGTATTTT. This gives the protein CASSPQGADTQYF. The full variable domain, with the rest looked up from reference TRBV5-8 and TRBJ2-3, is EAGVTQSPTHLIKTRGQQATLRCSPISGHTSVYWYQQALGLGLQFLLWYDEGEERNRGNFPPRFSGRQFPNYSSELNVNALELEDSALYLCASSPQGADTQYFGPGTRLTVL.

The rearrangement links TRBV6-6 to TRBJ1-1; 7 bases agree with TRBD1. The CDR3 is 15 residues long. The germline V gene encodes CDR1 MNHNY and CDR2 SVGAGI (reference sequence). J was trimmed by 1 base and V by 0 bases; bases with no gene match: 2. Here the CDR3 reads CASSYSKGANTEAFF. Here the CDR3 DNA reads TGTGCCAGCAGTTACTCGAAGGGGGCGAACACTGAAGCTTTCTTT.

The sample holds one count of this clone. V gene TRBV10-3 combines with J gene TRBJ2-5, with TRBD2 matching over 12 bases. V trimming: 10 bases; J trimming: 3 bases; junction bases outside the gene matches: 6. This CDR3 is built from 14 residues. Looked up from germline, CDR1 is ENHRY and CDR2 is SYGVKD. CDR3 DNA sequence: TGTGCCACCCGGACTAGCGGGATTGAAGAGACCCAGTACTTC. Its protein is CATRTSGIEETQYF.

The chain employs TRBV14 and TRBJ2-7; 10 positions agree with TRBD2. Germline V gene lookup returns CDR1 SGHDN and CDR2 FVKESK. The CDR3 covers 16 residues. J gave up 7 bases and V 4 bases, and 13 bases lay outside the gene matches. DNA of the CDR3: TGTGCCAGCAGCCCTCTTCTAGCGGGGGTCAAGGGGGAGCAGTACTTC. Residues: CASSPLLAGVKGEQYF.

The V call is TRBV19, the J call TRBJ2-1, with 8 positions matching TRBD2. Per the germline V gene, CDR1 is LNHDA and CDR2 is SQIVND (reference sequence). Trimming at V came to 7 bases and at J to 4 bases, leaving 6 bases not matched to a gene. This CDR3 spans 14 amino acids. This CDR3 reads CASKSGSRYNEQFF. The CDR3 nucleotides read TGTGCCAGTAAAAGCGGGAGTAGGTACAATGAGCAGTTCTTC.

V and J are TRBV6-5 and TRBJ1-2; TRBD1 matches at 8 bases. V lost 4 bases and J lost 5; bases outside the gene matches: 3. CDR1 MNHEY and CDR2 SVGAGI come from the germline V gene. The CDR3 covers 13 residues. The CDR3, as DNA: TGTGCCAGCAGTTTTACAGGGGGGTATGGCTACACCTTC. Its translation: CASSFTGGYGYTF.

The genes are TRBV7-2 and TRBJ2-3, with 10 bases that match TRBD2. This CDR3 comprises 16 residues. V was pared by 5 bases and J by 0 bases, with 5 bases of the junction left unmatched. Germline CDR1 reads SGHTA; CDR2 reads FQGNSA. The CDR3 is CASSPGLARSTDTQYF. In DNA form, the CDR3 reads TGTGCCAGCAGCCCGGGACTAGCGAGAAGCACAGATACGCAGTATTTT.

This clone was seen just once. This chain connects TRBV25-1 to TRBJ2-3; D call uncertain. The CDR3 spans 13 residues. Germline V gene lookup returns CDR1 MGHDK and CDR2 SYGVNS. V lost 1 base, J lost 2 bases, and 4 bases lay in between. For the CDR3, the DNA is TGTGCCAGCAGTGAATTCCTCACAGATACGCAGTATTTT. It translates to CASSEFLTDTQYF.

The V call is TRBV6-5, the J call TRBJ1-1, with TRBD1 matching over 10 bases. Germline lookup yields CDR1 MNHEY and CDR2 SVGAGI. V lost 10 bases and J lost 3; bases outside the gene matches: 11. This CDR3 comprises 15 residues. CDR3 sequence: CANLRQGAIDTEAFF. DNA of the CDR3: TGTGCCAACCTAAGACAGGGGGCAATAGACACTGAAGCTTTCTTT.